This T cell receptor beta chain was recovered during a study of CD8 T cells in ankylosing spondylitis. Study results and limitations: CD8+ disease-linked clones were present at relatively low frequencies in blood. A motif of roughly eight highly homologous TCR beta variants was seen as apparently characteristic of ankylosing spondylitis blood.

About this clonotype: What it recognizes is unknown.

For TCR beta, libraries came from quantitative 5'-RACE with molecular barcodes. TCRdb analysed the 5' RACE reads with MiXCR anew, one entry per CDR3 protein. There are about 220,000 distinct CDR3 sequences in the sample; about 17% occur only once, and roughly 43% lies in the top ten. V was cut by 4 bases and J by 2 bases, with 14 bases left in between. The CDR3 extends over 15 amino acids. Germline V CDR1 and CDR2: LGHNA, YNFKEQ. The sequence was obtained from a male donor with ankylosing spondylitis. This rearrangement joins TRBV4-2 to TRBJ2-5; unclear D gene. Input material: blood, either unsorted or a sorted T cell fraction (not recorded which). The CDR3 is CASSPRISDQETQYF. The CDR3, as DNA: TGTGCCAGCAGCCCCCGCATCAGTGATCAAGAGACCCAGTACTTC.